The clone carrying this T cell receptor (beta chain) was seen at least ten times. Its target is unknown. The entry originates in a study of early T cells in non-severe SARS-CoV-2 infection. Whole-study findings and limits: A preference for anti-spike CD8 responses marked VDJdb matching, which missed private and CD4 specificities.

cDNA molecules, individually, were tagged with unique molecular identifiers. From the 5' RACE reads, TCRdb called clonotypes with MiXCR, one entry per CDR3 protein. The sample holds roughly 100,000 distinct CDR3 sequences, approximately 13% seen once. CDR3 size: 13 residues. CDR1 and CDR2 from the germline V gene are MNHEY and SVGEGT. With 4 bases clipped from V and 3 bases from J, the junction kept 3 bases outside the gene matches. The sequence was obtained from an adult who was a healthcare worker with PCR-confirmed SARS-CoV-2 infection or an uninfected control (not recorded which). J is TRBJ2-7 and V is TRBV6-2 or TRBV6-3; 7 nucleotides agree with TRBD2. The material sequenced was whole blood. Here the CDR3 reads CASSWGTIYEQYF. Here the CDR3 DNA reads TGTGCCAGCAGTTGGGGGACTATCTACGAGCAGTACTTC.